Detailed here is one T cell receptor beta chain. What it recognizes is unknown. The study ran its PCR with 60 Vbeta and 13 Jbeta primers. Sequencing was performed with immunoSEQ multiplex PCR; in TCRdb, only in-frame clones are kept and a portion is missing. The table lists 250,000 to 350,000 clones, approximately 90% of them singletons, with about 2.3% in the top ten. The data derive from a study of cytomegalovirus exposure and HLA in healthy donors. For the study at large: Unique TCR beta sequences numbering 117 million came from approximately 180 million T cells in an earlier analysis. The early release's HLA-typed donors yielded approximately 81 million unique TCRs. Study-wide points: Diagnosis of cytomegalovirus status made by the classifier reportedly showed high specificity and sensitivity. Later genetic work tied a missense DCLRE1C variant to beta-chain V and J trimming.

The sequencing sample was made of PBMCs. This receptor was obtained from a woman aged 18 to 35 in good health and CMV-seronegative.

The CDR3 coding sequence is TGTGCCAGTAGTATACGTTTGACAGATACGCAGTATTTT. This codes for CASSIRLTDTQYF. The chain combines TRBV19 with TRBJ2-3, with D uncertain. The V and J ends lost 2 bases and 3 bases respectively, with 6 bases between them. The CDR3 spans 13 residues. CDR1 and CDR2 (germline): LNHDA, SQIVND (reference sequence).